This record looks at one TCR beta chain sequence and its context. Its antigen is currently unknown. The data were produced by immunoSEQ multiplex PCR, yet TCRdb's version contains in-frame clones alone and is incomplete. In the table there are fewer than 400,000 clones, around four fifths of which are singletons. Stated treatment: roughly 20 received Ad26.COV2.S at low or high dose, single or two shots; 5 received placebo; per-sample allocation not given. Repertoires come from day 63 after the first vaccine or placebo injection. This specimen belongs to a study of Ad26.COV2.S vaccination and SARS-CoV-2 variants. General observations from the study: Analyses of TCR breadth and depth may have underestimated total T cell responses.

The sequencing here drew on peripheral blood, taken in a trial of Ad26.COV2.S vaccine versus placebo. The clonotype comes from a person aged 18-60 years who received the Ad26.COV2.S COVID-19 vaccine or a placebo.

CDR3 in amino acids: CASGLVPDLASYGYTF. CDR3 nucleotides: TGTGCTAGTGGTTTGGTGCCCGACCTGGCCTCATATGGCTACACCTTC. The rearrangement uses TRBV12-5 and TRBJ1-2; D gene ambiguous. CDR3 length equals 16 residues. Per germline, CDR1 LGHNT and CDR2 FRNRAP. Between the trimmed V and J ends, which lost 0 bases and 5 bases, there was a span of 16 bases.